The T cell receptor (beta chain) under discussion was sequenced for a study of CD8+ T cells in alopecia areata. Treatment meaning: oral pan-JAK inhibitor, 5-10 mg twice daily. This clone was detected a few times. Germline lookup yields CDR1 SGHDT and CDR2 YYEEEE. The CDR3 consists of 17 residues. The V end was cut by 0 bases, the J end by 3 bases, with 18 bases between. Reverse transcribed after extraction, RNA yielded cDNA as the sequencing template. Clones were sequenced by immunoSEQ multiplex PCR, and TCRdb holds only the in-frame ones, with some missing. The sample includes about 160,000 clones, around 71% seen only once; the top ten take about 0.94%.

Sequencing used CD4+ T cells sorted from blood, obtained at week 4, from a patient treated with tofacitinib. The chain uses TRBV5-6 and TRBJ1-2; D might be TRBD1 (5 bases). The TCR sequence derives from a human donor with alopecia areata. CDR3 in amino acids: CASSLVAGIREDYGYTF. The CDR3 nucleotides read TGTGCCAGCAGCTTGGTTGCAGGGATAAGGGAGGACTATGGCTACACCTTC.